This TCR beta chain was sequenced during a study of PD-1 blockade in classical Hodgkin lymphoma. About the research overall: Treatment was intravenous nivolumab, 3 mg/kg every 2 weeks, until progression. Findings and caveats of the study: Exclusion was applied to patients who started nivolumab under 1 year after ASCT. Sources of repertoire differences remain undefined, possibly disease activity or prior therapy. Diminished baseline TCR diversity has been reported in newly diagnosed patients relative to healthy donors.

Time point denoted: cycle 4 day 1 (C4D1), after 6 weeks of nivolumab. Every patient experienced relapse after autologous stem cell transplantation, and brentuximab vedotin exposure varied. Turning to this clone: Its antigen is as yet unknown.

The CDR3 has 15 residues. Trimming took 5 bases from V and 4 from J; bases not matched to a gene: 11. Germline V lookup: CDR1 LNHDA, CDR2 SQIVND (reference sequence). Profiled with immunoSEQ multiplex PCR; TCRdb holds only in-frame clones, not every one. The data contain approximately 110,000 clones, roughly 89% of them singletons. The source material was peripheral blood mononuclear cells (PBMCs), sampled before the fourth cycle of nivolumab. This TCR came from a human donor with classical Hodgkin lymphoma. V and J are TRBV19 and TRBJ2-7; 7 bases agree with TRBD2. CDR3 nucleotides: TGTGCCAGTAGTGGCACCCTGGGACTACTTTACGAGCAGTACTTC. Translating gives CASSGTLGLLYEQYF.